This entry features one T cell receptor beta chain sequence. As yet, its antigen is unknown. A marrow graft followed busulfan-fludarabine conditioning, with cyclophosphamide on days +3 and +4. The sample originates from a study of T cells after posttransplantation cyclophosphamide. Study-wide findings and caveats: Blood and skin or GI T cell repertoires showed limited TRB overlap. After PTCy, TRB diversity resembled that of CNI/methotrexate controls.

Data came from immunoSEQ multiplex PCR; TCRdb stores just in-frame clones and leaves some out. The sample carries 7,500 to 10,000 clones, roughly 85% recorded once. The sequence was collected from a female patient in her 40s who received an allogeneic stem cell transplant from a related donor, was CMV-positive, and had no GVHD. Some T cells may trace back to the graft donor. The specimen was PBMCs, collected 1,700 to 2,000 days after a stem cell transplant with posttransplant cyclophosphamide.

CDR3 region: CASSLQFGTGGRDTEAFF. The CDR3, as DNA: TGTGCCAGCAGCTTACAATTCGGGACAGGGGGCCGGGACACTGAAGCTTTCTTT. The V gene is TRBV5-6, the J gene TRBJ1-1, with TRBD1 matching over 12 bases. Germline CDR1 is SGHDT and CDR2 is YYEEEE. There are 18 residues in the CDR3. Germline trimming cut 2 bases from V and 3 bases from J; bases unmatched to any gene: 11.